The present TCR beta chain was sequenced within a study of CD8 T cells in ankylosing spondylitis. TCRdb re-called the 5' RACE reads through MiXCR, storing one row per CDR3 protein. The table has more than 250,000 distinct CDR3 sequences, around a tenth seen once. The CDR3 is 14 amino acids. The germline V gene encodes CDR1 SEHNR and CDR2 FQNEAQ (reference sequence). Trimming shortened V by 8 bases and J by 9 bases, and 17 bases separated the two germline ends. Many counts were recorded for this clonotype. The receptor's source is a female donor with ankylosing spondylitis or in good health (not recorded which). Sequenced material: blood, either unsorted or a sorted T cell fraction (not recorded which). This chain uses TRBV7-9 with TRBJ2-6; tentatively, D is TRBD2 (5 bases). The CDR3 loop reads CASGFYGKDNVLTF. The DNA for the CDR3 is TGTGCCAGCGGATTCTACGGGAAGGACAACGTCCTGACTTTC.